This entry lists 19 T cell receptor beta chains sequenced from one sample in a study of cytomegalovirus exposure and HLA in healthy donors. A multiplex PCR was run with 60 Vbeta primers and 13 Jbeta primers. Using immunoSEQ multiplex PCR, the repertoire was profiled, and TCRdb retains in-frame clones only, with some absent. Here the sample spans around 190,000 clones, about 77% being singletons. Sequenced: PBMCs. The receptors stem from a man between 25 and 39 years old in good health and CMV-seropositive.

The table lists this clone with a few counts. The chain is built from TRBV11-2 and TRBJ2-3; 7 nucleotides line up with TRBD1. The CDR3 totals 15 residues. The V and J ends lost 4 bases and 0 bases, in that order; junction bases with no gene match: 4. Germline V CDR1 and CDR2: SGHAT, FQNNGV. This CDR3 is CASSSTTGSTDTQYF. The CDR3 DNA is TGTGCCAGCAGCTCCACGACAGGGAGCACAGATACGCAGTATTTT. Looking up the rest from reference TRBV11-2 and TRBJ2-3 gives the full variable domain: EAGVAQSPRYKIIEKRQSVAFWCNPISGHATLYWYQQILGQGPKLLIQFQNNGVVDDSQLPKDRFSAERLKGVDSTLKIQPAKLEDSAVYLCASSSTTGSTDTQYFGPGTRLTVL.

The chain is built from TRBV7-2 and TRBJ1-1; D is ambiguous. CDR1 is SGHTA, CDR2 FQGNSA, per germline. The CDR3 is made up of 14 amino acids. Trimming stripped 0 bases from V and 4 bases from J, with 9 bases between. The CDR3: CASSLALPGTEAFF. CDR3 DNA sequence: TGTGCCAGCAGCTTAGCGCTCCCCGGCACTGAAGCTTTCTTT.

This clone was observed a handful of times. The genes are TRBV25-1 and TRBJ2-3; TRBD2 agrees at 10 bases. V gave up 7 bases and J gave up 4 bases; unmatched junction bases: 8. The V gene's germline CDR1 is MGHDK and CDR2 SYGVNS. CDR3 size: 15 residues. CDR3 amino acids: CASNSGLAGADTQYF. The CDR3, as DNA: TGTGCCAGCAACTCGGGGCTAGCGGGAGCAGATACGCAGTATTTT.

V is TRBV6-5 and J is TRBJ1-5, with a weak D call TRBD1 (6 bases). Per the germline V gene, CDR1 is MNHEY and CDR2 is SVGAGI. V shed 6 bases and J shed 2 bases, with 11 bases lying between them. The CDR3 length is 14 residues. The CDR3 DNA reads as TGTGCCAGCAGCCTGGGGGCAGGCAATCAGCCCCAGCATTTT. Protein product: CASSLGAGNQPQHF.

The chain combines TRBV11-3 with TRBJ2-3; D may be TRBD2 (6 bases). Trimming cost V 3 bases and J 0 bases, with 7 bases left between them. The CDR3 runs to 14 residues. Germline V gene data show CDR1 as SGHNT and CDR2 as YENEEA. CDR3 nucleotides: TGTGCCAGCAGCTTGGGGGGAAGCACAGATACGCAGTATTTT. Amino acid sequence: CASSLGGSTDTQYF.

The V gene is TRBV9, the J gene TRBJ1-2; D perhaps matches TRBD1 (5 bases). V was clipped by 0 bases and J by 8 bases, with 11 bases between them. Germline V gene data show CDR1 as SGDLS and CDR2 as YYNGEE. The length of the CDR3 is 13 residues. CDR3 sequence reads: CASSVGGAGGYTF. The CDR3 DNA sequence: TGTGCCAGCAGCGTAGGTGGGGCCGGGGGCTACACCTTC.

V is TRBV5-1 and J is TRBJ2-1; D unclear. CDR3 length: 13 residues. Looked up from germline, CDR1 is SGHRS and CDR2 is YFSETQ. V gave up 0 bases and J gave up 8 bases, with 9 bases separating them. The CDR3 region is CASSLAAVDEQFF. CDR3 nucleotide sequence: TGCGCCAGCAGCTTGGCTGCGGTCGATGAGCAGTTCTTC.

The chain recombines TRBV28 with TRBJ1-2; 10 bases are shared with TRBD1. J gave up 9 bases and V 8 bases, and 12 bases lay outside the gene matches. CDR3 length: 14 amino acids. CDR1 and CDR2 (germline): MDHEN, SYDVKM. CDR3 DNA sequence: TGTGCCAGCGGTAATCCGGGACAGGGGTCGAGCTACACCTTC. This sequence encodes CASGNPGQGSSYTF.

This clone turned up a few times. V is TRBV13 and J is TRBJ2-4; tentatively, D is TRBD2 (6 bases). The CDR3 totals 16 residues. In germline, CDR1 is PRHDT, CDR2 FYEKMQ (reference sequence). The V and J ends lost 5 bases and 0 bases respectively, with 14 bases between them. The CDR3 DNA reads TGTGCCAGCAGCCCTCAACGGGGACTAGCCAAAAACATTCAGTACTTC. It translates to CASSPQRGLAKNIQYF.

A few counts support this clone. The V and J genes are TRBV7-9 and TRBJ1-2, with 7 bases identical to TRBD1. Germline V lookup: CDR1 SEHNR, CDR2 FQNEAQ (reference sequence). Trimming at V came to 5 bases and at J to 1 base, leaving 4 bases not matched to a gene. This CDR3 is 14 amino acids long. The CDR3 here is CASSRAGGNYGYTF. CDR3 bases: TGTGCCAGCAGCCGGGCAGGGGGTAACTATGGCTACACCTTC.

The chain carries TRBV27 and TRBJ2-7; D is unclear. Trimming shortened V by 3 bases and J by 1 base, and 7 bases separated the two germline ends. CDR3 length equals 13 residues. CDR1 MNHEY and CDR2 SMNVEV come from the germline V gene (reference sequence). CDR3 DNA: TGTGCCAGCAGTTTGGCCTCGTCCTACGAGCAGTACTTC. This translates into CASSLASSYEQYF.

The rearrangement links TRBV14 to TRBJ2-3; maybe TRBD2 (5 bases). Per germline, CDR1 SGHDN and CDR2 FVKESK. Trimming took 3 bases from V and 2 from J, leaving 12 bases between them. The CDR3 is 15 amino acids. CDR3 bases: TGTGCCAGCAGCCACGGAGGAGCTGTCACAGATACGCAGTATTTT. It translates to CASSHGGAVTDTQYF.

This rearrangement joins TRBV30 to TRBJ2-3; 8 bases align to TRBD1. This CDR3 has 12 amino acids. Trimming removed 5 bases from V and 10 bases from J; junction bases left unmatched: 8. Germline V CDR1 and CDR2: GTSNPN, SVGIG (reference sequence). The CDR3 DNA reads as TGTGCCTGGGTAGACAGGGGATGGGCGCAGTATTTT. This translates into CAWVDRGWAQYF. The whole variable domain, filled in from reference TRBV30 and TRBJ2-3, reads SQTIHQWPATLVQPVGSPLSLECTVEGTSNPNLYWYRQAAGRGLQLLFYSVGIGQISSEVPQNLSASRPQDRQFILSSKKLLLSDSGFYLCAWVDRGWAQYFGPGTRLTVL.

This sequence joins TRBV27 and TRBJ1-2; maybe TRBD1 (5 bases). This CDR3 has 14 residues. V lost 4 bases and J 3 bases, leaving 12 bases between the germline ends. The germline CDR1 and CDR2 sequences are MNHEY and SMNVEV (reference sequence). The CDR3 DNA follows: TGTGCCAGCAGTTCCCCAGGGCAGGACTATGGCTACACCTTC. Its translation is CASSSPGQDYGYTF.

V usage is TRBV19 and J usage is TRBJ2-5, with D possibly matching TRBD1 (5 bases). This CDR3 is built from 13 residues. Looked up from germline, CDR1 is LNHDA and CDR2 is SQIVND (reference sequence). V lost 4 bases to trimming and J lost 5 bases, with 11 bases between them. The CDR3 reads CASSKTVWETQYF. The CDR3 bases are TGTGCCAGTAGTAAGACAGTATGGGAGACCCAGTACTTC.

The chain recombines TRBV5-6 with TRBJ2-7, with D unresolved. The germline V gene has CDR1 SGHDT and CDR2 YYEEEE. The CDR3 sequence is 12 residues long. V lost 1 base, J lost 3 bases, and 5 bases lay in between. The CDR3 protein is CASSLSGYEQYF. In DNA form, the CDR3 reads TGTGCCAGCAGCTTGTCCGGCTACGAGCAGTACTTC.

The chain combines TRBV7-8 with TRBJ1-3, with D possibly matching TRBD1 (5 bases). The V gene's germline CDR1 is SGHVS and CDR2 FQNEAQ. The CDR3 runs 17 residues. DNA for the CDR3: TGTGCGACCCTCGAAATGGGGGGTCATTTCTCTGGAAACACCATATATTTT. Protein sequence: CATLEMGGHFSGNTIYF.

Remarks on this clone: Within the sample, other DNA sequences also encode this same CDR3. This chain uses TRBV7-2 with TRBJ1-2; tentatively, D is TRBD1 (6 bases). From germline, CDR1 is SGHTA and CDR2 FQGNSA. The CDR3 is 16 residues long. V gave up 2 bases and J gave up 4 bases, with 17 bases separating them. Here the CDR3 reads CASSLRGGDSIYGYTF. As DNA, the CDR3 is TGTGCCAGCAGCTTACGAGGGGGGGACTCAATCTATGGCTACACCTTC. The variable domain in full, with the rest retrieved from reference TRBV7-2 and TRBJ1-2, is GAGVSQSPSNKVTEKGKDVELRCDPISGHTALYWYRQSLGQGLEFLIYFQGNSAPDKSGLPSDRFSAERTGGSVSTLTIQRTQQEDSAVYLCASSLRGGDSIYGYTFGSGTRLTVV.

CDR3 in amino acids: CASSSTSLEIKNIQYF. As DNA, the CDR3 is TGTGCCAGCAGCTCAACCTCACTAGAGATTAAAAACATTCAGTACTTC. The chain has TRBV5-4 and TRBJ2-4, with D possibly TRBD2 on 5 matching bases. Germline CDR1 is SGHNT and CDR2 is YYREEE (reference sequence). Trimming shortened V by 3 bases and J by 4 bases, and 17 bases separated the two germline ends. The CDR3 contains 16 residues.